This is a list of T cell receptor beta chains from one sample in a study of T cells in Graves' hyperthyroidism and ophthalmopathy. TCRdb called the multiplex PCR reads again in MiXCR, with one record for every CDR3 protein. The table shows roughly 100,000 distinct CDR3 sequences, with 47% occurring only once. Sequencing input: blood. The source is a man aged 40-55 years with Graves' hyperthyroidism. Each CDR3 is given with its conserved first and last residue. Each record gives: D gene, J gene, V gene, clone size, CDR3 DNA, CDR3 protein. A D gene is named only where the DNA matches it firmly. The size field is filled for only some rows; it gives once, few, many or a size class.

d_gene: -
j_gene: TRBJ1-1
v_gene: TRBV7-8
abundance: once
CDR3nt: TGTGCCAGCAGCCTCCGGGCAGGGTACACTGAAGCTTTCTTT
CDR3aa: CASSLRAGYTEAFF

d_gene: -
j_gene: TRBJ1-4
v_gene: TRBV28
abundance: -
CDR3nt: TGTGCCAGCAGTCCCGACAGGCTTGGAGACGAAAAACTGTTTTTT
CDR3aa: CASSPDRLGDEKLFF

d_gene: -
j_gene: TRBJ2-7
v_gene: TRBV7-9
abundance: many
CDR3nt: TGTGCCAGCAGCTTAGACTCTGGGTCCTACGAGCAGTACTTC
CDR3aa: CASSLDSGSYEQYF

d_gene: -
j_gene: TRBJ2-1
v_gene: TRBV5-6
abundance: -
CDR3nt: TGTGCCAGCAGCTTGAGGGGCCGGAATGAGCAGTTCTTC
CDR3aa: CASSLRGRNEQFF

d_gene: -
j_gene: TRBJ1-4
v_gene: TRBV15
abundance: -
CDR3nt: TGTGCCACCAGCAGCCGCTCGGTCGGGGAACTGTTTTTT
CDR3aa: CATSSRSVGELFF

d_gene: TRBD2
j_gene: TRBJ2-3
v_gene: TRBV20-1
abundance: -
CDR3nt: TGCAGTGCTAGGGGGGTTAGCGGGGACACAGATACGCAGTATTTT
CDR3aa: CSARGVSGDTDTQYF

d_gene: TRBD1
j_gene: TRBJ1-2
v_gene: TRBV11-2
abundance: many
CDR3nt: TGTGCCAGCAGCTTTGGGACAGGGAAGACCTATGGCTACACCTTC
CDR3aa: CASSFGTGKTYGYTF

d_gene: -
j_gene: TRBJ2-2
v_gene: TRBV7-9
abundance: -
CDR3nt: TGTGCCAGCAGCTTGGGGACAACGAACACCGGGGAGCTGTTTTTT
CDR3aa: CASSLGTTNTGELFF

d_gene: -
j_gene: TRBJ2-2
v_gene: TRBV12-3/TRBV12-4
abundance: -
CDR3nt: TGTGCCAGCAGTTTAGGAGGGAATGCCGGGGAGCTGCTTTTT
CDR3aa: CASSLGGNAGELLF

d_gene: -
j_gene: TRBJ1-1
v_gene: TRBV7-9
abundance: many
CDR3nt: TGTGCCAGCAGCCGTAGATTCATGGGTGGTGAAGCTTTCTTT
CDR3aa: CASSRRFMGGEAFF

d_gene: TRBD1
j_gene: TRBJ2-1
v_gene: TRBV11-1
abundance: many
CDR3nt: TGTGCCAGCAGCCCCCGACAGGGAAACAATGAGCAGTTCTTC
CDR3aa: CASSPRQGNNEQFF

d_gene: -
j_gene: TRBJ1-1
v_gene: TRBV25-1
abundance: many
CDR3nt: TGTGCCAGCAGGACAGGCCTCGAAGCTTTCTTT
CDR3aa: CASRTGLEAFF

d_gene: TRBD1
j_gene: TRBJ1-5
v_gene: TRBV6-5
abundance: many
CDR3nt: TGTGCCAGCAGCAAGGACAGGGCAAGCAATCAGCCCCAGCATTTT
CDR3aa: CASSKDRASNQPQHF

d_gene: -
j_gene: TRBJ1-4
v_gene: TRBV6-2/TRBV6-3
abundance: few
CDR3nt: TGTGCCAGCAGTTACTCGAGTCAAACGGCAACTAATGAAAAACTGTTTTTT
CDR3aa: CASSYSSQTATNEKLFF

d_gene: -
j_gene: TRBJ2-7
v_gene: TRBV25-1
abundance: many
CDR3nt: TGTGCCAGCAGTGGCAGGCCGGCCAGGGGCTACGAGCAGTACTTC
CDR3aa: CASSGRPARGYEQYF

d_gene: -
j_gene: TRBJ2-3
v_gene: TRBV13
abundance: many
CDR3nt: TGTGCCAGCAGCACCGTCGGAGATACGCAGTATTTT
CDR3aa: CASSTVGDTQYF

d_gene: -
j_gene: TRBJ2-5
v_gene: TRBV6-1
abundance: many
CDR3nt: TGTGCCAGCAGTCCCGTTCGAGAGACCCAGTACTTC
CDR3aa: CASSPVRETQYF

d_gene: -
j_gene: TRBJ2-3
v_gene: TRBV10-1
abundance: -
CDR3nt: TGCGCCAGCAGTAAGAACCCCACAGATACGCAGTATTTT
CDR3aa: CASSKNPTDTQYF

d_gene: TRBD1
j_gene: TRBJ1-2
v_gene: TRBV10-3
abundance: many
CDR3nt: TGTGCCATCAGAGACAGGGTAGCTAACTATGGCTACACCTTC
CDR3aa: CAIRDRVANYGYTF

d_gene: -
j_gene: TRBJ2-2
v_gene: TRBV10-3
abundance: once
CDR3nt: TGTGCCATCAGTGAAGGGGCGAACACCGGGGAGCTGTTTTTT
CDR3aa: CAISEGANTGELFF

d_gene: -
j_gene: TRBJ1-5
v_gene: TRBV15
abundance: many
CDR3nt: TGTGCCACCTCCACAGGGCGGGATAATCAGCCCCAGCATTTT
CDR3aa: CATSTGRDNQPQHF

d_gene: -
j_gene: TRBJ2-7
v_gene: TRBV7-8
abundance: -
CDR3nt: TGTGCCAGCGGACGAGGGGCCAGCGCCGAGCAGTACTTC
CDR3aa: CASGRGASAEQYF

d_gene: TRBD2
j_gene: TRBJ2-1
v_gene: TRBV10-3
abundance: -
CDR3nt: TGTGCCATCAGTGACCCCGGGACTAGCGGGGGCCTCAATGAGCAGTTCTTC
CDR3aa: CAISDPGTSGGLNEQFF

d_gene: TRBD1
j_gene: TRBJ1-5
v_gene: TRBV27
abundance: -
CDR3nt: TGTGCCAGCAGTTTCGACAGGGTTAGCAATCAGCCCCAGCATTTT
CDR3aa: CASSFDRVSNQPQHF

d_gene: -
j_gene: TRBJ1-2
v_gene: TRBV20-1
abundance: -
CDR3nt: TGCAGTGCTAGAGGGCCGGGACCTGATGGCTACACCTTC
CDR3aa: CSARGPGPDGYTF

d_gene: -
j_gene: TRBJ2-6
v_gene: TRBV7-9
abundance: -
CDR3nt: TGTGCCAGCAGAACGATGGCAGGGTCTGGGGCCAACGTCCTGACTTTC
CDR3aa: CASRTMAGSGANVLTF

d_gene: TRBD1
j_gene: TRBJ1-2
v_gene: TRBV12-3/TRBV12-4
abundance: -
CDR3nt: TGTGCCAGCAGTTCAATGGGACAGCCGTATGGCTACACCTTC
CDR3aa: CASSSMGQPYGYTF

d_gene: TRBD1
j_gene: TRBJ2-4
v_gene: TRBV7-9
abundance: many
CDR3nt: TGTGCCAGCAGCCCTCCAGGGGGCAACATTCAGTACTTC
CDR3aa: CASSPPGGNIQYF

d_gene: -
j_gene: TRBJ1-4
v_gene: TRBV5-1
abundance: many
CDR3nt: TGCGCCAGCAGCTTGGTTGGACACTTTAATGAAAAACTGTTTTTT
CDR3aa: CASSLVGHFNEKLFF

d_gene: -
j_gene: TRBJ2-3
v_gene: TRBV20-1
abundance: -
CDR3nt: TGCAGTGCTAGGGGTAGGACGGACACACGCACAAATACGCAGTATTTT
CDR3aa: CSARGRTDTRTNTQYF

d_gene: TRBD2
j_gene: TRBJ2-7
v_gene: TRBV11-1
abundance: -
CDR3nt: TGTGCCAGCAGCTTGGACCAGGGACTAGGCTACGAGCAGTACTTC
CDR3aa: CASSLDQGLGYEQYF

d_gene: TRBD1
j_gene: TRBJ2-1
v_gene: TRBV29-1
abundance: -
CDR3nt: TGCAGCGTTGTGGGCGGGACAGGTGCCTACAATGAGCAGTTCTTC
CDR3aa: CSVVGGTGAYNEQFF

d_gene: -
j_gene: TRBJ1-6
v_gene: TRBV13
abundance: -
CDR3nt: TGTGCCAGCAGCTTAGCCGGGGGGAATTCACCCCTCCACTTT
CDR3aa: CASSLAGGNSPLHF

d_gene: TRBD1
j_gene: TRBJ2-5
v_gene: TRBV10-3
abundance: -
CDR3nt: TGTGCCATCAGTTTATATGGACAGGGTGAGACCCAGTACTTC
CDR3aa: CAISLYGQGETQYF

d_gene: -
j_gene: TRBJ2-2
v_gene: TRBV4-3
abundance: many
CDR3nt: TGCGCCAGCAGCCAAGACCGGGCAAGAAGCGGGGAGCTGTTTTTT
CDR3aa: CASSQDRARSGELFF

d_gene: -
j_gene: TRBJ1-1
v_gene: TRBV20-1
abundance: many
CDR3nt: TGCAGTGCACCAGCCGGGACACCGAACACTGAAGCTTTCTTT
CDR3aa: CSAPAGTPNTEAFF

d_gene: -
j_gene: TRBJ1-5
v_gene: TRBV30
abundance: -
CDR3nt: TGTGCCTGGAACGAAGGGTATCAGCCCCAGCATTTT
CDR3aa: CAWNEGYQPQHF

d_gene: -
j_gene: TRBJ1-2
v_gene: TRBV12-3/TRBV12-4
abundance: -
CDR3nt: TGTGCCAGCAGCTCGGACAGACACTCTGGAAACACCTTC
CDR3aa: CASSSDRHSGNTF

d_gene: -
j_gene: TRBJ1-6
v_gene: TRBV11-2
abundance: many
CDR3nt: TGTGCCAGCAGCCCGGGCTATAATTCACCCCTCCACTTT
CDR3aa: CASSPGYNSPLHF

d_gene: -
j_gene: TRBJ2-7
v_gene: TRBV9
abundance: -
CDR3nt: TGTGCCAGCAGCGTATCATGGGGGATCTCCTACGAGCAGTACTTC
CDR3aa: CASSVSWGISYEQYF

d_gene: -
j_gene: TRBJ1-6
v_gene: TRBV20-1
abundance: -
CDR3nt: TGCAGTGCTAGGGGGGCAGGCAATTCACCCCTCCACTTT
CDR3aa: CSARGAGNSPLHF

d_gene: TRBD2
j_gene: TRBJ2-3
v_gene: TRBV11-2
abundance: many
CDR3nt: TGTGCCAGCAGCGCAGAGGGGACTAGCGCAGATACGCAGTATTTT
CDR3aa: CASSAEGTSADTQYF

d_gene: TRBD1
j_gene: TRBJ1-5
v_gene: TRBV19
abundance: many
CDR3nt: TGTGCCAGTAGTTACAGGGGAATTGGACAGCCCCAGCATTTT
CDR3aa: CASSYRGIGQPQHF

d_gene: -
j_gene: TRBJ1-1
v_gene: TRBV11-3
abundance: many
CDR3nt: TGTGCCAGCTGGGACCTGGGCACTGAAGCTTTCTTT
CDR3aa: CASWDLGTEAFF

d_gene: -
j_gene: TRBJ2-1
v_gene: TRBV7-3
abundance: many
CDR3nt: TGTGCCAGCAGCTCACAATTAAGCTCCTACAATGAGCAGTTCTTC
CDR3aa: CASSSQLSSYNEQFF

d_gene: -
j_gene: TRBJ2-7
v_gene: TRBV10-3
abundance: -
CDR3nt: TGTGCCATCAAAGGGGTCCGCGACGAGCAGTACTTC
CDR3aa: CAIKGVRDEQYF

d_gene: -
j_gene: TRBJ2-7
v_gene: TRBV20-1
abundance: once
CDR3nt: TGCAGTGCTAGAAGGGGGGCGGGAAGCAATACGCAGTACTTC
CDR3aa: CSARRGAGSNTQYF

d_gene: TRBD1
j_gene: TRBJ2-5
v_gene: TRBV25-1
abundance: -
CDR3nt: TGTGCCAGGAGGGACAGCCGGGAGACCCAGTACTTC
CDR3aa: CARRDSRETQYF

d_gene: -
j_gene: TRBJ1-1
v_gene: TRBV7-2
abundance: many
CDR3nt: TGTGCCAGCAGCAGAGGGGTATGGGGGAACACTGAAGCTTTCTTT
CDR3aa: CASSRGVWGNTEAFF

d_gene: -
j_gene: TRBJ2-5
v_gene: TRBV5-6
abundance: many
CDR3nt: TGTGCCAGCCGCATTACAGGGCGGCAAGAGACCCAGTACTTC
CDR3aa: CASRITGRQETQYF

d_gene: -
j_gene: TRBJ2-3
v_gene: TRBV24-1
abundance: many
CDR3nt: TGTGCCACCAGTGATGGAGGGGAGACAGATACGCAGTATTTT
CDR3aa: CATSDGGETDTQYF

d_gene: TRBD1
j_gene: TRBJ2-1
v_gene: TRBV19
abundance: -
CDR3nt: TGTGCCAGTAGTATCCTCGCGGGACAGGGGATCGACAATGAGCAGTTCTTC
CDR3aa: CASSILAGQGIDNEQFF

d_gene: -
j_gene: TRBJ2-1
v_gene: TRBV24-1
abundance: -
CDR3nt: TGTGCCACGGATGGTGGTAGCGCCTACAATGAGCAGTTCTTC
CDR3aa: CATDGGSAYNEQFF

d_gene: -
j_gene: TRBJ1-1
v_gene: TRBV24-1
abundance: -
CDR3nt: TGTGCCACCAGTGATTTACCGGCAGGGCCCCCAAGCTTT
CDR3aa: CATSDLPAGPPSF

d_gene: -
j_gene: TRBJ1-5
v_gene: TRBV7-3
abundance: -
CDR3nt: TGTGCCAGCAGCGAGGACCAAGAGACCCAGCATTTT
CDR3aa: CASSEDQETQHF